This TCR beta chain was identified during a study of identical twins. TCRdb re-analysed the 5' RACE reads in MiXCR, keeping a single row per CDR3 protein. Here the sample spans 350,000 or so distinct CDR3 sequences, 9% being singletons. The V end was cut by 7 bases, the J end by 7 bases, with 12 bases between. The germline CDR1 and CDR2 sequences are SQVTM and ANQGSEA. The CDR3 loop spans 11 amino acids. The study's findings and limits: Out-of-frame beta chain sequences displayed weaker excess sharing between twins. Insertions were fewer in abundant cord blood beta clonotypes, whereas memory repertoires showed none of this pattern. The study found excess low generation probability among twin-shared out-of-frame alpha sequences. Invariant MAIT and iNKT cells could partly confound zero-insertion analyses.

A remark on this clonotype: Its cognate antigen is unknown.

The chain employs TRBV29-1 and TRBJ2-3; D is possibly TRBD2 (5 bases). Sequenced: naive T cells sorted from blood. This receptor was identified in a woman aged 50 to 60 in good health. The CDR3 DNA is TGCAGCGCAGGACTCGACTATACGCAGTATTTT. Its translation is CSAGLDYTQYF.